A few counts support the clone carrying this T cell receptor beta chain. The antigen is unknown. TCRbeta library preparation incorporated unique molecular identifiers. MiXCR, applied by TCRdb to the PCR reads, yields one record per CDR3 protein. The top ten hold approximately 34% of the sample, which has 200,000 or so distinct CDR3 sequences, 7% to 9% seen once. The data are from a study of T-cell reconstitution after alpha-beta-depleted transplantation in children. Germline V gene sequence: CDR1 KGHSH, CDR2 LQKENI. V was cut by 6 bases and J by 6 bases, with 18 bases left in between. CDR3 length equals 15 residues. Study results and limitations: It was surviving recipient T cells and thymic progenitors that gave some patients high TCRbeta diversity at day 60.

This TCR was sampled from a male patient between 2 and 15 years old who had a stem cell transplant for acute myeloid leukemia, so the T cells may come from the graft donor. The J gene is TRBJ2-1, the V gene TRBV18; D perhaps matches TRBD1 (5 bases). This sample comprised PBMCs, mostly from graft donor cells, obtained 360 days after TCRalphabeta/CD19-depleted stem cell transplant. Here the CDR3 DNA reads TGTGCCAGCTCGGCGCCAGGGCGACCCCTCAATGAGCAGTTCTTC. Translated: CASSAPGRPLNEQFF.